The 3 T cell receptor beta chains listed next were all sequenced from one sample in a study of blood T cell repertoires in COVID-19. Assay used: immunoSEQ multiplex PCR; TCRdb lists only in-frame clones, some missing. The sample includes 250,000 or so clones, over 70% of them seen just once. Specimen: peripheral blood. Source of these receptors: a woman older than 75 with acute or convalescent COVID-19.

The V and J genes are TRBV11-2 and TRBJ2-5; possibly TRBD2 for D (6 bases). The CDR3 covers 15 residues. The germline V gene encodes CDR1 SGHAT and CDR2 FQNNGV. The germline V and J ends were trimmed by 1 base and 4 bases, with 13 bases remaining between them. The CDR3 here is CASSLVFFGGETQYF. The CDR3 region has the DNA TGTGCCAGCAGCTTAGTTTTTTTCGGGGGAGAGACCCAGTACTTC.

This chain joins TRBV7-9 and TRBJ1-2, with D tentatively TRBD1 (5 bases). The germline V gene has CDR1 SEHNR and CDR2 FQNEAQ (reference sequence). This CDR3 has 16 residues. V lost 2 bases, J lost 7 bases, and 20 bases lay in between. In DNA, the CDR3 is TGTGCCAGCAGCTTACGAGGGGCCGGAGGGGTCGGTGGCTACACCTTC. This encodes CASSLRGAGGVGGYTF.

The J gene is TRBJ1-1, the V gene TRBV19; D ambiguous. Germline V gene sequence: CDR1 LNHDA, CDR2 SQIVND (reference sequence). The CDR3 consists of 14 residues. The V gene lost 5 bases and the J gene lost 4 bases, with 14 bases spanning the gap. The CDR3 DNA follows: TGTGCCAGTAGTGTAGGGCGGCCGGCCACTGAAGCTTTCTTT. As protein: CASSVGRPATEAFF.